In this sample, the clone carrying this T cell receptor beta chain turned up once. Its antigen is unknown. The sample is drawn from a study of OX40 agonist ivuxolimab in advanced cancers. As for the study in general: At doses from 0.01 to 10 mg/kg, patients were given intravenous ivuxolimab every 2 weeks. Mean age 60 years, range 23 to 79; 82.7% male.

Assay used: immunoSEQ multiplex PCR; TCRdb lists only in-frame clones, some missing. The sample consists of roughly 100,000 clones, over 85% of them appearing once. Broader study findings: CD8+ T cells (on average) carried more expanded clones than CD4+ T cells. Among some nonresponders, normalized T-cell clonal expansion was also low.

Trimming shortened V by 6 bases and J by 2 bases, and 13 bases separated the two germline ends. The CDR3 extends over 14 amino acids. Germline V gives CDR1 WSHSY, CDR2 SAAADI. The V call is TRBV10-2, the J call TRBJ1-1; D not resolved. This TCR derives from an adult with an advanced solid tumor such as melanoma, head and neck, liver or kidney cancer. The sample was CD4+ or CD8+ T cells sorted from blood, taken in a trial of the OX40 agonist ivuxolimab. CDR3 loop: CASRLTGDNTEAFF. DNA for the CDR3: TGCGCCAGCAGGCTGACCGGAGACAACACTGAAGCTTTCTTT.